This TCR beta chain was recovered during a study of blood T cell repertoires in COVID-19 (dated by TCRdb to the early 2020s). In the study overall: Samples from collaborators originated in the United States, Italy and Spain and spanned both the acute and convalescent phases of COVID-19. The material from the prospective study consisted of cDNA or gDNA derived from T cells, B-cell-depleted T cells, or PBMCs. Sample metadata almost always included a de-identified subject ID, COVID-19 status, age in years and sex. The repertoires were made available in a free public database intended to serve as a resource for research on the immune response to SARS-CoV-2. Samples were obtained from the ongoing ImmuneRACE study (first 160 participants) and from over 1,000 subjects provided by 6 global collaborators. Subjects who had been exposed to COVID-19, were actively infected with it, or had recovered from it provided the deeply sampled blood TCRbeta repertoires that made up the dataset. Where available, HLA class I and class II types were obtained from metadata supplied by the sample provider rather than from assay-based typing. Summary of the overall study and its limitations: The quantity of clinical and demographic metadata differed by source and by participant and was supplied without curation.

In Seattle, one collaborating source enrolled patients while the infection was active and tracked those patients longitudinally over the course of disease. Each collaborating institution followed its own protocols to collect whole blood in K2EDTA tubes. For TCRbeta analysis, collaborators shipped samples as frozen whole blood, isolated PBMCs, or DNA extracted from either of those sample types. The immunoSEQ Assay, a bias-controlled multiplex PCR, was used to amplify TCRbeta CDR3 regions from genomic DNA. In the original analysis: Within the assay, amplification of reference gene primers was used to estimate how many nucleated cells each sample contained. To quantify the absolute abundance of each unique TCRbeta CDR3 rearrangement, sequence reads were collapsed and filtered. Productive Simpson clonality was computed per sample as the square root of Simpson's diversity index over productive rearrangements. TCRdb took this table from immuneACCESS and kept in-frame rearrangements with V and J called. Such tables lack part of the clones; where checked against another copy, unresolved V genes explain under half of the gap, and the rest is unexplained. Clonal size and the V and J genes are those of that table, whereas D and trimming came from the DNA. This sample has roughly 290,000 clones in its table, and approximately 85% of those were observed once. In total, the top ten clones hold 0.7% to 0.9% of the sample.

Based on the germline V gene (reference sequence), the CDR1 and CDR2 sequences are LNHNV and YYDKDF. Trimming leaves V shorter by 2 bases and J shorter by 6 bases, with the junction holding 21 bases beyond the gene matches. The CDR3 runs 19 residues from the cysteine to the phenylalanine. The only DNA kept is the CDR3, 57 bases in frame from the first base. About this clone itself: The target of this receptor is not known. The input lacks base qualities; no much larger clone sits a single base away.

Material for sequencing was peripheral blood. This receptor was identified in a human donor with COVID-19, enrolled during active disease. The donor label of this sample is uncertain. The sequence joins TRBV15 to TRBJ1-2; TRBD1 matches 7 bases in the middle. The nucleotide sequence reads TGTGCCACCAGCAGATCCGGGTATGACCTCCGGGACAGCCCTCATGGCTACACCTTC. Translated, it reads CATSRSGYDLRDSPHGYTF.